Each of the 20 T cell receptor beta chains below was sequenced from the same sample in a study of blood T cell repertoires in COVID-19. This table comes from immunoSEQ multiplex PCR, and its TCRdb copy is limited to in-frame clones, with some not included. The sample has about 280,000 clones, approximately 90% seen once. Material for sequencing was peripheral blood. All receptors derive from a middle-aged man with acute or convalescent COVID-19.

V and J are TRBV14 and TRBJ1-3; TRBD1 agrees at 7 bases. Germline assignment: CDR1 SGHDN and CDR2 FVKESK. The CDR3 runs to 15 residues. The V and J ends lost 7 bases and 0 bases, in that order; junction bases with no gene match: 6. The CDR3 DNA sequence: TGTGCCAGCACCCCACGGGACAGCTCTGGAAACACCATATATTTT. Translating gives CASTPRDSSGNTIYF.

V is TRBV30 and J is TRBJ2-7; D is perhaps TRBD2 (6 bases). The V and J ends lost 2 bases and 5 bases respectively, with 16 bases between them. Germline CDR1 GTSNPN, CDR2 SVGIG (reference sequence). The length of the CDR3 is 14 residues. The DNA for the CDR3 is TGTGCCTGGAGTAAAGGGCGGGAACGAGACGAGCAGTACTTC. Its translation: CAWSKGRERDEQYF.

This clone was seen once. CDR3 in amino acids: CASSTGDRVAEQFF. The CDR3 bases are TGTGCCAGCAGCACCGGGGACAGGGTTGCTGAGCAGTTCTTC. The chain carries TRBV9 and TRBJ2-1; TRBD1 aligns across 9 bases. CDR1 is SGDLS, CDR2 YYNGEE, per germline. This CDR3 spans 14 amino acids. The ends lost 4 bases at V and 9 bases at J; junction bases unmatched: 8.

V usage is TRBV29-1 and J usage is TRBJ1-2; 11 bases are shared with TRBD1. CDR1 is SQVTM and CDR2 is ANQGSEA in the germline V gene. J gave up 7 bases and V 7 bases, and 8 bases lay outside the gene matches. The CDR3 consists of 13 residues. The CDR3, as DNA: TGCAGCGGGAGGGGACAGGGGGATCCTGGCTACACCTTC. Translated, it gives CSGRGQGDPGYTF. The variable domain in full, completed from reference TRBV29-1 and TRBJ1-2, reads SAVISQKPSRDICQRGTSLTIQCQVDSQVTMMFWYRQQPGQSLTLIATANQGSEATYESGFVIDKFPISRPNLTFSTLTVSNMSPEDSSIYLCSGRGQGDPGYTFGSGTRLTVV.

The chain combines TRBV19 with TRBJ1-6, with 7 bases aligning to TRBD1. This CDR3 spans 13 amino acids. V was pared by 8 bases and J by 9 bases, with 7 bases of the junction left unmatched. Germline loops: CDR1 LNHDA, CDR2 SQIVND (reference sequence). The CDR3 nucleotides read TGTGCCAGTGCTGACAGGGCCGGTTCACCCCTCCACTTT. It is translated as CASADRAGSPLHF.

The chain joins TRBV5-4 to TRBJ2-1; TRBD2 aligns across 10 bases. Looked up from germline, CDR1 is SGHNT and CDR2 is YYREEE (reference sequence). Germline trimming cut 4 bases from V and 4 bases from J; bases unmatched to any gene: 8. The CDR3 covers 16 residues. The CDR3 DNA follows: TGTGCCAGCAGCCGAGCTAGCGGGGGAGAATACAATGAGCAGTTCTTC. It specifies CASSRASGGEYNEQFF. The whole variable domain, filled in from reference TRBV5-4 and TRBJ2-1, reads ETGVTQSPTHLIKTRGQQVTLRCSSQSGHNTVSWYQQALGQGPQFIFQYYREEENGRGNFPPRFSGLQFPNYSSELNVNALELDDSALYLCASSRASGGEYNEQFFGPGTRLTVL.

CDR3 DNA: TGTGCCAGCAGCGTCGGACAGGGGGCTGAAGGCTACACCTTC. Protein sequence: CASSVGQGAEGYTF. The chain recombines TRBV9 with TRBJ1-2; 11 bases agree with TRBD1. After removal of 2 bases from V and 8 bases from J, the junction contained 5 bases not matched to a gene. Germline V gives CDR1 SGDLS, CDR2 YYNGEE. This CDR3 contains 14 residues.

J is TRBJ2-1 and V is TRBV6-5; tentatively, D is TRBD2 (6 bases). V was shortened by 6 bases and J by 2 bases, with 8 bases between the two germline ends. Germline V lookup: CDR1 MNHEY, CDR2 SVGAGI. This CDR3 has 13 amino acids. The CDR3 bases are TGTGCCAGCAGGCCGGGAGCCTACAATGAGCAGTTCTTC. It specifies CASRPGAYNEQFF.

CDR3 DNA sequence: TGCAGCGTCGGGACTAGAAGTACCTACGAGCAGTACTTC. This translates into CSVGTRSTYEQYF. The V and J genes are TRBV29-1 and TRBJ2-7, with 8 bases matching TRBD2. This CDR3 has 13 residues. Per germline, CDR1 SQVTM and CDR2 ANQGSEA. The J segment lost 2 bases and the V segment lost 6 bases, leaving 6 bases of the junction unmatched.

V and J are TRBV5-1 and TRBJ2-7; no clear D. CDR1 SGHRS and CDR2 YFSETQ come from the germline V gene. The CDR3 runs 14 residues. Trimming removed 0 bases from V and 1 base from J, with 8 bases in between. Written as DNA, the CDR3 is TGCGCCAGCAGCTTGGTGAGCGTATCCTACGAGCAGTACTTC. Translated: CASSLVSVSYEQYF.

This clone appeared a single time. The CDR3 region has the DNA TGTGCCAGTAGTCCTGGACTAGCGGTAATCACAGATACGCAGTATTTT. This codes for CASSPGLAVITDTQYF. This chain joins TRBV19 and TRBJ2-3; TRBD2 matches 10 bases. There are 16 residues in the CDR3. Germline V gives CDR1 LNHDA, CDR2 SQIVND (reference sequence). With 5 bases clipped from V and 2 bases from J, the junction kept 7 bases outside the gene matches.

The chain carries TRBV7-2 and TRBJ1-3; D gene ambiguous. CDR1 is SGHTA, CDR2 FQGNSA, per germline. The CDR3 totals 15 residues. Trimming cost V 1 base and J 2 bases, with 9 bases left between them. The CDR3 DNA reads TGTGCCAGCAGCTTAGTTAACAATCCTGGAAACACCATATATTTT. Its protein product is CASSLVNNPGNTIYF.

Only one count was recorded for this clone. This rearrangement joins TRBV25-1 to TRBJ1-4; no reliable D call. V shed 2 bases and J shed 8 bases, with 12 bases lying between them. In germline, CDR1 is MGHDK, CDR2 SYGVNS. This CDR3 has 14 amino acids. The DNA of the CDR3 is TGTGCCAGCAGTGAACCCAGGATCAACGAAAAACTGTTTTTT. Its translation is CASSEPRINEKLFF.

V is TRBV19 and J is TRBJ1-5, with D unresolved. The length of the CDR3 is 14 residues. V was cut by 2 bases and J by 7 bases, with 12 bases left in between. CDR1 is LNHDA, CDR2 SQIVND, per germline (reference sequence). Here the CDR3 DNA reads TGTGCCAGTAGTATAACAGATCCCTACCAGCCCCAGCATTTT. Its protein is CASSITDPYQPQHF.

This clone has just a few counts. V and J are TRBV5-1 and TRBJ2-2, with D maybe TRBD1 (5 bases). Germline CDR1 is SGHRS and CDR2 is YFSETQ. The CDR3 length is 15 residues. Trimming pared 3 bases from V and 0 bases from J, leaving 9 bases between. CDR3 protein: CASSSSTANTGELFF. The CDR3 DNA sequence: TGCGCCAGCAGCTCATCGACAGCGAACACCGGGGAGCTGTTTTTT.

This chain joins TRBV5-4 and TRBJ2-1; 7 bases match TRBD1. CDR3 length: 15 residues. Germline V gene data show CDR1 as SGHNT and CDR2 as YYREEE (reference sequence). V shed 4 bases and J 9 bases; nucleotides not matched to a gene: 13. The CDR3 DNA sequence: TGTGCCAGCAGCCCCGACCCAGGGGGTTCAACTGAGCAGTTCTTC. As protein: CASSPDPGGSTEQFF.

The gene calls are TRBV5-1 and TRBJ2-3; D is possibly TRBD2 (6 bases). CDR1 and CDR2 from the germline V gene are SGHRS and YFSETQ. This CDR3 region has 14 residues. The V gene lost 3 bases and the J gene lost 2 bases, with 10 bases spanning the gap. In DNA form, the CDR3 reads TGCGCCAGCAGCTCCGCGGGGTACACAGATACGCAGTATTTT. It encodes CASSSAGYTDTQYF.

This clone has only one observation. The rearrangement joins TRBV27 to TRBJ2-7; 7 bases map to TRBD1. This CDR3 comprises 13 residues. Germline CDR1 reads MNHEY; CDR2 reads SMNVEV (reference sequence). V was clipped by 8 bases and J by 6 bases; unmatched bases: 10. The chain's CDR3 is CASHQGQASEQYF. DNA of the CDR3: TGTGCCAGCCACCAAGGACAGGCTAGCGAGCAGTACTTC.

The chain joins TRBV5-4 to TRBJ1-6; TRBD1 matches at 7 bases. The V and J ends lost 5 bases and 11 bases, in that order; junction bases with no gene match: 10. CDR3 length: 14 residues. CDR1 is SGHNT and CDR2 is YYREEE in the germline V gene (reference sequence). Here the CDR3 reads CASSDDRVLAPLHF. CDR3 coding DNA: TGTGCCAGCAGTGATGACAGGGTGTTGGCACCCCTCCACTTT.

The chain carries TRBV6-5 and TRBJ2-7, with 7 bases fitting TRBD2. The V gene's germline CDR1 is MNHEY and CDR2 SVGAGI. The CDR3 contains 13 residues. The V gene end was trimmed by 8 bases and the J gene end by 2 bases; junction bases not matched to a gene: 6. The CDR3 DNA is TGTGCCAGCTTAGGGGCGGGGGCCTACGAGCAGTACTTC. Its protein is CASLGAGAYEQYF.